The T cell receptor (beta chain) described here comes from a study of control samples from healthy donors and cancer patients. With 3 bases clipped from V and 4 bases from J, the junction kept 18 bases outside the gene matches. This CDR3 contains 19 residues. CDR1 and CDR2 (germline): LNHDA, SQIVND (reference sequence). Sequencing was performed with immunoSEQ multiplex PCR; in TCRdb, only in-frame clones are kept and a portion is missing. This table has 170,000 or so clones, approximately 96% appearing once. The sequence was obtained from a woman aged 40-49 years in good health. The sequencing sample was made of blood. V and J are TRBV19 and TRBJ1-2; the match to TRBD1 covers 9 bases. The CDR3 nucleotides are TGTGCCAGTAGTATCCCGGGACAGGGTTTCTTCGGTACTACCTATGGCTACACCTTC. As protein: CASSIPGQGFFGTTYGYTF.